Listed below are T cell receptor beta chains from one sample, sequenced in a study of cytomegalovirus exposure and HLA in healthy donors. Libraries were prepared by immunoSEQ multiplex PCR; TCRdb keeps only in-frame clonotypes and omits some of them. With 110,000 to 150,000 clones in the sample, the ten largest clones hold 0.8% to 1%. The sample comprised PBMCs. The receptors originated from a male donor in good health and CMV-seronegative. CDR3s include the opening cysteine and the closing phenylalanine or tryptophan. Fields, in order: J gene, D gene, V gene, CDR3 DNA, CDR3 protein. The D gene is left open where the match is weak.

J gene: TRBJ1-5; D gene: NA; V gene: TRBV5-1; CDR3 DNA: TGCGCCAGCAGCTTGGAGGGGTTGGGCAATCAGCCCCAGCATTTT; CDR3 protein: CASSLEGLGNQPQHF
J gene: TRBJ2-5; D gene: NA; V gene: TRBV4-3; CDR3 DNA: TGCGCCAGCAGCCATGATACAGGGGGGGGAGAGACCCAGTACTTC; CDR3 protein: CASSHDTGGGETQYF
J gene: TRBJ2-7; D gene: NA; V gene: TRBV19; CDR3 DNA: TGTGCCAGTAGTATTGGCAGACCGACTCTACCATACGAGCAGTACTTC; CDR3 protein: CASSIGRPTLPYEQYF
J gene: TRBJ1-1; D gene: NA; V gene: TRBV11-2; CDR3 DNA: TGTGCCAGCAGCCCAAGAACCGGGGATAACACTGAAGCTTTCTTT; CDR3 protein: CASSPRTGDNTEAFF
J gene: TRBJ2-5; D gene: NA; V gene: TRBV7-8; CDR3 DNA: TGTGCCAGCAGCTCACCGTCATTCCAGCGAGAGACCCAGTACTTC; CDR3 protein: CASSSPSFQRETQYF
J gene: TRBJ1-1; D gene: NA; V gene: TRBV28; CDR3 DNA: TGTGCCAGCGGTTCAGAGAACACTGAAGCTTTCTTT; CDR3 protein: CASGSENTEAFF
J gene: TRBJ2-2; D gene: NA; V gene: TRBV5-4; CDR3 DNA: TGTGCCAGCAGCTTGGAGGGGCTGGTGAGCACCGGGGAGCTGTTTTTT; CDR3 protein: CASSLEGLVSTGELFF
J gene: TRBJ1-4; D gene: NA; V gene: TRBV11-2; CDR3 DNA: TGTGCCAGCAGCGGCTTTGGAGGGAGGGTTGAAAAACTGTTTTTT; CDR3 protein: CASSGFGGRVEKLFF
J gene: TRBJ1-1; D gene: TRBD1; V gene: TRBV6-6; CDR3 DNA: TGTGCCAGCAGTAACCCCTCACAGGGGGCTGAAGCTTTCTTT; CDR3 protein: CASSNPSQGAEAFF
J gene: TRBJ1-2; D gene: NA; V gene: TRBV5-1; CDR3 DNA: TGCGCCAGCAGCGCAAACCGGGACACTGGCTACACCTTC; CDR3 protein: CASSANRDTGYTF
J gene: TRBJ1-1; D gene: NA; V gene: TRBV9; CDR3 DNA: TGTGCCAGCAGCGTCACCAGTTCGAACACTGAAGCTTTCTTT; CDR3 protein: CASSVTSSNTEAFF
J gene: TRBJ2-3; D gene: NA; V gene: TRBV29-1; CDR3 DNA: TGCAGCGTGGGGGCCTTCACAGATACGCAGTATTTT; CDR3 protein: CSVGAFTDTQYF
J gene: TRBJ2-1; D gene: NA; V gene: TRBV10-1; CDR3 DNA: TGCGCCAGCAGGGGGGCTCGGAGCCGTGAGCAGTTCTTC; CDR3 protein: CASRGARSREQFF
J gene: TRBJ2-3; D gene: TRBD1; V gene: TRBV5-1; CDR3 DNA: TGCGCCAGCAGCTCGCAGGGGGCGCCTTCCACAGATACGCAGTATTTT; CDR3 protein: CASSSQGAPSTDTQYF
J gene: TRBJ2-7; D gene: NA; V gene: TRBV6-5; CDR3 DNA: TGTGCCAGCAGTTACACAGACAGTCCCTTCTCCTACGAGCAGTACTTC; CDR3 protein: CASSYTDSPFSYEQYF
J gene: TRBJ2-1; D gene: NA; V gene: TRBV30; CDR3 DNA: TGTGCCTGGAGCTTTAGTACCTACAATGAGCAGTTCTTC; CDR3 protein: CAWSFSTYNEQFF
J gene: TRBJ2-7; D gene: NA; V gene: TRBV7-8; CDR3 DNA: TGTGCCAGCAGCTTCGGGAACAGGGTTTACGAGCAGTACTTC; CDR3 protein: CASSFGNRVYEQYF
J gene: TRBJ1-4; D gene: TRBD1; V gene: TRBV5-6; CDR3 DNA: TGTGCCAGCAGCTTGCGACAGGGGCATGCAACTAATGAAAAACTGTTTTTT; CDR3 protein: CASSLRQGHATNEKLFF
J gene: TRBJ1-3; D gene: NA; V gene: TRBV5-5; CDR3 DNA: TGTGCCAGCAGCTTACGGAGTGGAAACACCATATATTTT; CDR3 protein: CASSLRSGNTIYF
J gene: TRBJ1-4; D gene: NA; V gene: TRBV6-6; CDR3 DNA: TGTGCCAGCAGTCTGGCGGCCCGGGTTGAAAAACTGTTTTTT; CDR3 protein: CASSLAARVEKLFF
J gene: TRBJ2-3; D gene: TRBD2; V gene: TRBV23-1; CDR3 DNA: TGCGCCAGCAGTCAATACGGGACTAGCGGGAGAGATGGGAGGGATACGCAGTATTTT; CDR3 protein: CASSQYGTSGRDGRDTQYF
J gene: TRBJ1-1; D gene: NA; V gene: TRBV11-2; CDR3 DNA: TGTGCCAGCAGCCAGTCTCGCACTGAAGCTTTCTTT; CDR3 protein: CASSQSRTEAFF
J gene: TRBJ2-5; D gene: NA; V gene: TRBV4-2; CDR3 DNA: TGTGCCAGCAGCCAATCGGGGACCCAGTACTTC; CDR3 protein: CASSQSGTQYF
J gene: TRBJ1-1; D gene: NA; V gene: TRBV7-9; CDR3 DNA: TGTGCCAGCAGCTTAGATCGGGGAGTTTCAACTGAAGCTTTCTTT; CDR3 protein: CASSLDRGVSTEAFF
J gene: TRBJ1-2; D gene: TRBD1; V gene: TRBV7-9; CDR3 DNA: TGTGCCAGCAGCTCTAACCCGGGACAGGGAGACTTTAACTATGGCTACACCTTC; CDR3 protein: CASSSNPGQGDFNYGYTF
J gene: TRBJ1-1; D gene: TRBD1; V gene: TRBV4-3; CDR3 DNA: TGCGCCAGCAGCCCTGACAGGGTCGACACTGAAGCTTTCTTT; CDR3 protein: CASSPDRVDTEAFF